This note documents a single T cell receptor beta chain sequence. This entry comes from a study of blood T cells in healthy people across ages. A J-beta primer mix and a sample-barcoded 5' primer were used in a second PCR of about 7 to 12 cycles. Every sample gave at least 2.5 million paired-end reads containing CDR3. TCRdb re-derived calls from the 5' RACE reads in MiXCR, one entry per CDR3 protein. The sample lists approximately 1,700,000 distinct CDR3 sequences; 35% to 50% were seen once. What was sequenced was blood. This receptor was identified in a human donor in good health.

CDR3 in amino acids: CSAGLPGGAGYGYTF. DNA for the CDR3: TGCAGTGCAGGTCTGCCGGGGGGAGCGGGCTATGGCTACACCTTC. The chain is built from TRBV20-1 and TRBJ1-2, with a tentative D call TRBD1 (5 bases). V was trimmed by 6 bases and J by 4 bases, leaving 21 bases between them. The CDR3 is 15 amino acids. The V gene's germline CDR1 is DFQATT and CDR2 SNEGSKA (reference sequence).